This T cell receptor (beta chain) was identified during a study of T-cell reconstitution after alpha-beta-depleted transplantation in children. Study-level points and caveats: About two months after transplant, alpha-beta T cells reportedly came from several hundred expanded graft clones. Some patients' high day-60 TCRbeta diversity was attributed to recipient cells surviving conditioning. A year had passed since transplant, and T-cell counts and diversity by then came mostly from newly produced T cells.

Concerning this clonotype itself: Its antigen is currently unknown.

A library of TCRbeta sequences, prepared with unique molecular identifiers, was generated. TCRdb re-analysed the PCR reads in MiXCR, keeping a single row per CDR3 protein. Of tens of thousands of distinct CDR3 sequences in the sample, 5.8% were seen once. The clonotype was recovered from a female patient between 2 and 15 years old who had a stem cell transplant for aplastic anemia, so the T cells may come from the graft donor. Sequences were derived from PBMCs, mostly from graft donor cells, sampled 60 days after TCRalphabeta/CD19-depleted stem cell transplant.

The CDR3 DNA is TGTGCCAGCAGCTTCGAGCCGGGAAGGGACGAGCAGTACTTC. Protein sequence: CASSFEPGRDEQYF. V is TRBV7-9 and J is TRBJ2-7; tentatively, D is TRBD2 (5 bases). The CDR3 loop spans 14 amino acids. Germline-derived CDR1 and CDR2 are SEHNR and FQNEAQ (reference sequence). Trimming removed 3 bases from V and 5 bases from J, with 14 bases in between.